The text below deals with one TCR beta chain. Its cognate antigen is unknown. The CDR3 spans 14 residues. The V gene end was trimmed by 6 bases and the J gene end by 8 bases; junction bases not matched to a gene: 7. Germline loops: CDR1 MNHEY, CDR2 SVGAGI. The time point is: pre-sensitization, week 0. Treatment here: therapeutic diphenylcyclopropenone sensitization with weekly scalp DPC. The sample comes from a study of human T cells and chemical hapten exposure. Study at large: For the roughly 23-week duration of the study, patients were given weekly doses of diphenylcyclopropenone on the scalp.

Per the original methods: Counts of TCRs in each sample centred on a median of approximately 96,000 and extended from approximately 25,000 to 650,000. TCRdb analysed the RACE reads with MiXCR anew, one entry per CDR3 protein. The V and J calls, along with clone size, are taken from TCRdb and not from the paper's own processing. The data contain 62,000 or so distinct CDR3 sequences, 11% of them singletons. Study outcomes and limitations: Correlating positively with patch test score were the PT1 expanded TCR counts. TCRs whose frequency exceeded 1 in 1000 remained the same following DPC sensitization.

The sequence derives from a woman aged 45-65 years with alopecia areata. Some clones in this sample may be carry-over from other donors' samples. The chain uses TRBV6-5 and TRBJ1-4; 9 bases match TRBD1. This specimen was whole blood, taken in connection with sensitization to the hapten diphenylcyclopropenone (DPC). CDR3: CASRLQGAREKLFF. In nucleotides, the CDR3 is TGTGCCAGCAGGCTACAGGGGGCTAGGGAAAAACTGTTTTTT.